Below, 24 T cell receptor beta chains from the same sample are listed, as sequenced in a study of Graves' ophthalmopathy and Graves' hyperthyroidism. Beta-chain TCR CDR3 regions were amplified from RNA transcripts. HTBI primers primed a first-round RT-PCR, and a second-round multiplex PCR followed. TCRdb independently ran MiXCR on the multiplex PCR reads; one entry per CDR3 protein. The sample has hundreds of thousands of distinct CDR3 sequences; about a fifth are singletons. Sequenced material: peripheral blood. The receptors here all came from a woman aged 18-29 years with stable Graves' hyperthyroidism. Some clones in this sample may be carry-over from other donors' samples.

This clonotype was counted at least ten times. The chain carries TRBV11-1 and TRBJ2-5; D is undetermined. Trimming shortened V by 10 bases and J by 0 bases, and 12 bases separated the two germline ends. CDR1 and CDR2 (germline): SGHAT, FQDESV (reference sequence). The CDR3 covers 13 residues. CDR3 sequence: CATTGPHQETQYF. The CDR3 DNA is TGTGCCACCACCGGACCGCACCAAGAGACCCAGTACTTC.

Many counts were recorded for this clonotype. The V gene is TRBV6-4, the J gene TRBJ2-2, with D unclear. Germline V gives CDR1 MRHNA, CDR2 SNTAGT. Deletions cut 8 bases from V and 0 bases from J, with 16 bases between. This CDR3 contains 16 residues. CDR3 loop: CASSSALFTNTGELFF. The CDR3 bases are TGTGCCAGCTCCTCTGCATTGTTTACGAACACCGGGGAGCTGTTTTTT.

The V and J genes are TRBV28 and TRBJ1-5; D is perhaps TRBD1 (5 bases). The CDR3 runs 17 residues. Germline CDR1 is MDHEN and CDR2 is SYDVKM. Trimming removed 3 bases from V and 0 bases from J, with 15 bases in between. CDR3 coding DNA: TGTGCCAGCAGTTTTTTCAGCGGACAAATTAGCAATCAGCCCCAGCATTTT. Translation: CASSFFSGQISNQPQHF. The full variable domain, in which reference TRBV28 and TRBJ1-5 provide the parts outside the CDR3, is DVKVTQSSRYLVKRTGEKVFLECVQDMDHENMFWYRQDPGLGLRLIYFSYDVKMKEKGDIPEGYSVSREKKERFSLILESASTNQTSMYLCASSFFSGQISNQPQHFGDGTRLSIL.

This clonotype was seen at least ten times. The chain couples TRBV2 to TRBJ2-7; D gene uncertain. The V gene's germline CDR1 is SNHLY and CDR2 FYNNEI. V shed 2 bases and J shed 3 bases, with 11 bases lying between them. This CDR3 contains 14 residues. Here the CDR3 reads CASSENKGGYEQYF. The CDR3 region has the DNA TGTGCCAGCAGTGAAAATAAGGGTGGCTACGAGCAGTACTTC.

In this sample, this clonotype turned up a few times. The CDR3 loop reads CASSEFAGVSETQYF. In nucleotides, the CDR3 is TGTGCCAGCAGTGAATTTGCGGGGGTATCAGAGACCCAGTACTTC. V and J are TRBV2 and TRBJ2-5; 7 bases fit TRBD2. The CDR3 sequence is 15 residues long. V lost 2 bases, J lost 4 bases, and 7 bases stayed unmatched. Looked up from germline, CDR1 is SNHLY and CDR2 is FYNNEI. The variable domain in full, completed from reference TRBV2 and TRBJ2-5, reads EPEVTQTPSHQVTQMGQEVILRCVPISNHLYFYWYRQILGQKVEFLVSFYNNEISEKSEIFDDQFSVERPDGSNFTLKIRSTKLEDSAMYFCASSEFAGVSETQYFGPGTRLLVL.

This clonotype was picked up many times. This rearrangement joins TRBV6-1 to TRBJ1-2; D call uncertain. Trimming pared 7 bases from V and 8 bases from J, leaving 14 bases between. The germline CDR1 and CDR2 sequences are MNHNS and SASEGT. The CDR3 spans 12 residues. CDR3 nucleotide sequence: TGTGCCAGCATGAACCGCCCTTGGGGCTACACCTTC. Translating it yields CASMNRPWGYTF.

The sample holds many counts of this clonotype. The CDR3, as DNA: TGTGCCAGCAGTGACGGAAAAAGTGGATATGGCTACACCTTC. Its protein is CASSDGKSGYGYTF. The chain couples TRBV6-1 to TRBJ1-2; no reliable D call. The CDR3 consists of 14 residues. V was trimmed by 3 bases and J by 5 bases, leaving 13 bases between them. Germline lookup yields CDR1 MNHNS and CDR2 SASEGT.

This chain joins TRBV18 and TRBJ1-2, with D tentatively TRBD1 (5 bases). The V end lost 2 bases, the J end lost 6 bases, and 10 bases lay between the germline ends. CDR1 is KGHSH, CDR2 LQKENI, per germline. This CDR3 comprises 13 residues. The CDR3 nucleotides read TGTGCCAGCTCACCAGGGCAGGGACATGGCTACACCTTC. This translates into CASSPGQGHGYTF.

This clonotype was counted ten times or more. CDR3 protein: CASSVGDRAYEQYF. Here the CDR3 DNA reads TGTGCCAGCAGCGTAGGGGACAGGGCCTACGAGCAGTACTTC. The chain recombines TRBV9 with TRBJ2-7; the match to TRBD1 covers 9 bases. From germline, CDR1 is SGDLS and CDR2 YYNGEE. Germline trimming cut 0 bases from V and 2 bases from J; bases unmatched to any gene: 0. The CDR3 loop spans 14 amino acids.

This rearrangement joins TRBV12-3 or TRBV12-4 to TRBJ2-7, with 13 nucleotides matching TRBD2. The CDR3 sequence is 14 residues long. J was trimmed by 4 bases and V by 8 bases; bases with no gene match: 5. In DNA form, the CDR3 reads TGTGCCAGCCTAATGACTAGCGGGAGGTACGAGCAGTACTTC. The encoded protein is CASLMTSGRYEQYF.

This chain links TRBV12-3 or TRBV12-4 with TRBJ1-1; D is undetermined. V lost 2 bases and J lost 7, with 14 bases in between. The CDR3 consists of 14 residues. CDR3 bases: TGTGCCAGCAGTTTACCTGTACGATCCGGTGAAGCTTTCTTT. Protein sequence: CASSLPVRSGEAFF.

This clonotype occurred many times. The chain employs TRBV6-5 and TRBJ2-5; D possibly corresponds to TRBD1 (6 bases). CDR3 length: 12 residues. The ends were cut back, 6 bases at V and 5 bases at J, with 10 bases in the middle. In germline, CDR1 is MNHEY, CDR2 SVGAGI. The chain's CDR3 is CASRRTDETQYF. The CDR3 DNA reads TGTGCCAGCAGACGGACAGACGAGACCCAGTACTTC.

This rearrangement joins TRBV12-3 or TRBV12-4 to TRBJ2-4; perhaps TRBD2 as D (5 bases). V lost 1 base and J lost 8, with 12 bases in between. This CDR3 region has 14 residues. CDR3: CASSLDGESYIQYF. CDR3 nucleotides: TGTGCCAGCAGTTTAGACGGGGAGAGTTACATTCAGTACTTC.

The table lists this clonotype with many counts. The chain carries TRBV14 and TRBJ1-6; D is perhaps TRBD1 (5 bases). In germline, CDR1 is SGHDN, CDR2 FVKESK. Trimming cost V 3 bases and J 9 bases, with 15 bases left between them. This CDR3 has 15 amino acids. The CDR3 sequence: CASSQERQGRSPLHF. The CDR3, as DNA: TGTGCCAGCAGCCAGGAGAGGCAGGGTCGTTCACCCCTCCACTTT.

The table lists this clonotype with many counts. This chain links TRBV14 with TRBJ1-1; a possible D gene is TRBD1 (5 bases). V was shortened by 1 base and J by 4 bases, with 10 bases between the two germline ends. Germline V CDR1 and CDR2: SGHDN, FVKESK. This CDR3 has 14 amino acids. The CDR3 bases are TGTGCCAGCAGCCAAGGGGCAGGGATCACTGAAGCTTTCTTT. Amino acids: CASSQGAGITEAFF.

This clonotype was counted ten times or more. The rearrangement joins TRBV20-1 to TRBJ2-7; D may be TRBD2 (5 bases). This CDR3 has 13 amino acids. Germline CDR1 is DFQATT and CDR2 is SNEGSKA (reference sequence). V was trimmed by 4 bases and J by 4 bases, leaving 14 bases between them. The CDR3 region is CSAISGSPYEQYF. The CDR3 region has the DNA TGCAGTGCTATCTCGGGGTCCCCTTACGAGCAGTACTTC.

This sequence joins TRBV20-1 and TRBJ2-2; D unclear. The V gene's germline CDR1 is DFQATT and CDR2 SNEGSKA (reference sequence). The ends were cut back, 6 bases at V and 0 bases at J, with 17 bases in the middle. The CDR3 is made up of 16 amino acids. CDR3 sequence: CSAEELSLTNTGELFF. CDR3 in DNA: TGCAGTGCCGAGGAACTGAGCCTAACGAACACCGGGGAGCTGTTTTTT.

The chain links TRBV5-1 to TRBJ2-5, with D unresolved. Trimming took 8 bases from V and 7 from J, leaving 15 bases between them. The CDR3 contains 12 residues. Germline V gene sequence: CDR1 SGHRS, CDR2 YFSETQ. The CDR3 DNA follows: TGCGCCAGTCGCCCCGGGTTGGGGACCCAGTACTTC. It is translated as CASRPGLGTQYF.

This sequence joins TRBV28 and TRBJ1-1; D possibly corresponds to TRBD1 (5 bases). The CDR3 has 14 amino acids. Germline loops: CDR1 MDHEN, CDR2 SYDVKM. Trimming pared 10 bases from V and 5 bases from J, leaving 20 bases between. The chain's CDR3 is CATWDDPSRTEAFF. The CDR3, as DNA: TGTGCCACCTGGGACGATCCTAGCAGGACTGAAGCTTTCTTT.

This clonotype was counted many times. A much larger clone differs by one base, so this may be a read error. The rearrangement links TRBV12-5 to TRBJ1-1; a weak D match, TRBD1 (5 bases). Germline CDR1 reads LGHNT; CDR2 reads FRNRAP. The CDR3 runs 16 residues. Trimming cost V 6 bases and J 3 bases, with 20 bases left between them. The CDR3: CASGRTPRGTDTEAFF. In nucleotides, the CDR3 is TGTGCTAGTGGCCGTACACCCCGGGGGACGGACACTGAAGCTTTCTTT.

Note on this clonotype: No conserved phenylalanine or tryptophan ends this CDR3, so it is likely a read error. The genes are TRBV29-1 and TRBJ2-5; D gene ambiguous. Between the trimmed V and J ends, which lost 3 bases and 5 bases, there was a span of 10 bases. This CDR3 has 12 residues. The V gene's germline CDR1 is SQVTM and CDR2 ANQGSEA. Here the CDR3 reads CSVESGPETQYV. For the CDR3, the DNA is TGCAGCGTTGAGTCGGGCCCGGAGACCCAGTACGTC.

This clonotype was detected a few times. The chain is built from TRBV5-1 and TRBJ1-1; D is perhaps TRBD1 (5 bases). CDR1 is SGHRS, CDR2 YFSETQ, per germline. Trimming took off 7 bases at V and 5 bases at J, with 15 bases between the two ends. The CDR3 runs 13 residues. For the CDR3, the DNA is TGCGCCAGCCGTCCAGGGATAAATACTGAAGCTTTCTTT. It encodes CASRPGINTEAFF.

Ten or more counts support this clonotype. The rearrangement joins TRBV11-3 to TRBJ1-2; no definite D call. Between the trimmed V and J ends, which lost 1 base and 8 bases, there was a span of 17 bases. The length of the CDR3 is 15 residues. Germline values: CDR1 SGHNT, CDR2 YENEEA. In DNA form, the CDR3 reads TGTGCCAGCAGCTTAGGAATAGGAGGAAAGGTGGGCTACACCTTC. Translated: CASSLGIGGKVGYTF.

V usage is TRBV27 and J usage is TRBJ1-2; TRBD1 might be the D (6 bases). The V end was cut by 3 bases, the J end by 10 bases, with 30 bases between. Germline V CDR1 and CDR2: MNHEY, SMNVEV (reference sequence). The CDR3 totals 18 residues. CDR3 nucleotide sequence: TGTGCCAGCAGTTTCCTTATTGCCCAACAGGGTGGTGACGTTGTCTACACCTTC. Translating it yields CASSFLIAQQGGDVVYTF.